The sequence of this T cell receptor beta chain was determined in a study of T cell repertoires in cytomegalovirus infection. Study summary: Public TCR beta signatures indicated both CMV infection and matching HLA type. General study findings and limits: There were carriers of CMV plus the relevant HLA, and cumulative public TCR beta family frequency identified them.

Trimming took 1 base from V and 4 from J, leaving 10 bases between them. Germline V lookup: CDR1 MGHRA, CDR2 YSYEKL. CDR3 length: 15 residues. A note on this clonotype: The antigen remains unidentified.

Via MiXCR, TCRdb re-called the reads, giving one row per CDR3 protein. The sample has approximately 1,000,000 distinct CDR3 sequences, less than 35% seen once. The material sequenced was cultured CD8+ T cells from PBMCs, taken from culture after CMV antigen stimulation. The chain couples TRBV4-1 to TRBJ1-4, with D possibly TRBD1 on 5 matching bases. This receptor was taken from a human donor in good health (CMV status not recorded). Some clones in this sample may be carry-over from other donors' samples. The CDR3 here is CASSQGGVGNEKLFF. The CDR3 nucleotides read TGCGCCAGCAGCCAAGGAGGGGTTGGTAATGAAAAACTGTTTTTT.